Below, 21 T cell receptor beta chains from the same sample are listed, as sequenced in a study of T-cell memory formation after mild COVID-19 listed by TCRdb under 2021. Libraries were made using 5' RACE. The sequencer was an Illumina NovaSeq 6000. TCRdb trimmed public reads at Q25 via fastp, called clones via MiXCR and kept in-frame beta chains. Duplicate CDR3 protein sequences are folded into a single record with the most common DNA and genes. The sample records 350,000 or so distinct CDR3 sequences, around a fifth of which are singletons. The biggest ten clones account for around 13% of the sample. The sequencing sample was made of PBMCs or a T cell subset sorted from them (not recorded which). These receptors all come from an adult woman who had mild COVID-19 (a few samples of this study predate the infection). The sample titles of this study are shuffled in the database, so cell type and time point are left out; the donor was told from shared clones.

This chain uses TRBV12-3 or TRBV12-4 with TRBJ2-2; TRBD2 matches at 8 bases. The trim removed 5 bases at V and 5 bases at J, leaving 4 bases unmatched. The CDR3 loop spans 14 amino acids. As DNA, the CDR3 is TGTGCCAGCAGTAAAGTAGCGGGAACCGGGGAGCTGTTTTTT. The encoded protein is CASSKVAGTGELFF.

Remarks on this clonotype: One junction end does not reproduce the germline sequence, and a read error may be involved. This chain connects TRBV12-3 or TRBV12-4 to TRBJ1-6; D is unresolved. This CDR3 contains 15 residues. The CDR3 here is CASSPHVLWDSPIHF. The CDR3 nucleotides read TGTGCCAGCAGTCCCCACGTCCTTTGGGATTCACCCATCCACTTT.

This clonotype was detected a few times. The chain carries TRBV5-1 and TRBJ1-6; D call uncertain. This CDR3 spans 15 amino acids. The V gene lost 1 base and the J gene lost 9 bases, with 14 bases spanning the gap. Germline-derived CDR1 and CDR2 are SGHRS and YFSETQ. The CDR3 nucleotides read TGCGCCAGCAGCTTGCTTCCTCCAGAGTTTTCACCCCTCCACTTT. This gives the protein CASSLLPPEFSPLHF.

J is TRBJ2-3 and V is TRBV5-6, with D maybe TRBD1 (6 bases). This CDR3 has 14 amino acids. Germline CDR1 is SGHDT and CDR2 is YYEEEE. Trimming pared 4 bases from V and 3 bases from J, leaving 12 bases between. Here the CDR3 reads CASSKTGNTDTQYF. CDR3 DNA sequence: TGTGCCAGCAGCAAAACAGGGAATACAGATACGCAGTATTTT.

This clonotype was observed a few times. The V and J genes are TRBV20-1 and TRBJ2-7; 7 nucleotides match TRBD2. The CDR3 is made up of 14 amino acids. The V gene end was trimmed by 6 bases and the J gene end by 4 bases; junction bases not matched to a gene: 12. Germline CDR1 and CDR2: DFQATT and SNEGSKA (reference sequence). CDR3 nucleotides: TGCAGTGCAAGCAGACCGGGGGGATCATACGAGCAGTACTTC. Protein: CSASRPGGSYEQYF.

The V gene is TRBV5-1, the J gene TRBJ2-2; possibly TRBD1 for D (6 bases). The V gene lost 3 bases and the J gene lost 1 base, with 10 bases spanning the gap. CDR3 length: 15 residues. Germline loops: CDR1 SGHRS, CDR2 YFSETQ. Here the CDR3 DNA reads TGCGCCAGCAGCTGGGTACAGGGGAACACCGGGGAGCTGTTTTTT. Translating it yields CASSWVQGNTGELFF.

This clonotype was observed a few times. A junction end diverges from the germline sequence, so it may reflect a read error. DNA of the CDR3: TGCGCCAGCAGCTTGACCCGACAGGACCCTCGTCACTTC. This encodes CASSLTRQDPRHF. The J gene is TRBJ2-5, the V gene TRBV5-1; a weak D match, TRBD1 (6 bases). Per the germline V gene, CDR1 is SGHRS and CDR2 is YFSETQ. This CDR3 has 13 residues.

This rearrangement joins TRBV11-2 to TRBJ1-4; no clear D. The germline gives CDR1 SGHAT, CDR2 FQNNGV. V was cut by 0 bases and J by 1 base, with 15 bases left in between. This CDR3 is built from 18 residues. This CDR3 is CASSLEGRGWVTNEKLFF. The CDR3 DNA sequence: TGTGCCAGCAGCTTAGAGGGTCGGGGTTGGGTAACTAATGAAAAACTGTTTTTT.

The sample holds a few counts of this clonotype. The rearrangement joins TRBV20-1 to TRBJ2-7, with 8 bases lining up with TRBD1. The CDR3 sequence is 15 residues long. V gave up 2 bases and J gave up 3 bases; unmatched junction bases: 9. The germline CDR1 and CDR2 sequences are DFQATT and SNEGSKA (reference sequence). CDR3 sequence (DNA): TGCAGTGCTAGACCATACCAGGGGGCAGGCTACGAGCAGTACTTC. Protein sequence: CSARPYQGAGYEQYF.

This clonotype has a handful of counts. The chain couples TRBV2 to TRBJ2-1, with 12 positions matching TRBD1. This CDR3 spans 13 amino acids. The V segment lost 8 bases and the J segment 10 bases; nucleotides outside the gene matches: 6. CDR1 is SNHLY and CDR2 is FYNNEI in the germline V gene. The CDR3 is CASLQGTGGEQFF. The DNA for the CDR3 is TGTGCCAGCTTACAAGGGACAGGGGGCGAGCAGTTCTTC.

In DNA, the CDR3 is TGTGCCAGCAGCTTAACACAGGGAAGGAACACTGAAGCTTTCTTT. Translating gives CASSLTQGRNTEAFF. The chain uses TRBV7-2 and TRBJ1-1; D is possibly TRBD1 (6 bases). The CDR3 totals 15 residues. V lost 2 bases, J lost 1 base, and 11 bases lay in between. Germline CDR1 is SGHTA and CDR2 is FQGNSA.

The genes are TRBV7-2 and TRBJ2-1; D might be TRBD2 (5 bases). CDR1 SGHTA and CDR2 FQGNSA come from the germline V gene. The CDR3 consists of 14 residues. V dropped 0 bases and J dropped 8 bases, with 11 bases sitting between them. The CDR3 reads CASSLAAGIDEQFF. CDR3 bases: TGTGCCAGCAGCTTAGCGGCCGGGATTGATGAGCAGTTCTTC.

The chain uses TRBV6-5 and TRBJ2-7, with TRBD1 matching over 7 bases. CDR3 length equals 13 residues. The J segment lost 3 bases and the V segment lost 2 bases, leaving 1 base of the junction unmatched. Germline CDR1 and CDR2: MNHEY and SVGAGI. CDR3 sequence reads: CASSYGTDYEQYF. DNA of the CDR3: TGTGCCAGCAGTTACGGGACAGACTACGAGCAGTACTTC.

This clonotype was recorded many times. The V and J genes are TRBV9 and TRBJ2-5; D may match TRBD1 or TRBD2 (6 bases each). Germline CDR1 and CDR2: SGDLS and YYNGEE. V lost 4 bases and J lost 5, with 12 bases in between. There are 13 residues in the CDR3. Here the CDR3 DNA reads TGTGCCAGCAGCAGAACAGGGAGGGAGACCCAGTACTTC. Translating gives CASSRTGRETQYF.

At least ten counts were recorded for this clonotype. The chain carries TRBV20-1 and TRBJ1-5; D call uncertain. The V gene's germline CDR1 is DFQATT and CDR2 SNEGSKA (reference sequence). The CDR3 runs to 13 residues. V was trimmed by 0 bases and J by 7 bases, leaving 10 bases between them. The CDR3 DNA reads TGCAGTGCTAGAGATGGGCCGGGACAGCCCCAGCATTTT. It translates to CSARDGPGQPQHF.

The V call is TRBV6-1, the J call TRBJ1-1; D gene ambiguous. V dropped 6 bases and J dropped 0 bases, with 8 bases sitting between them. CDR3 length: 13 amino acids. The germline V gene has CDR1 MNHNS and CDR2 SASEGT. CDR3 loop: CASRELMNTEAFF. DNA for the CDR3: TGTGCCAGCAGGGAACTGATGAACACTGAAGCTTTCTTT.

V and J are TRBV12-3 or TRBV12-4 and TRBJ2-7; the D call may be TRBD1 or TRBD2 (6 bases each). Between the trimmed V and J ends, which lost 5 bases and 3 bases, there was a span of 14 bases. The CDR3 has 14 amino acids. The DNA for the CDR3 is TGTGCCAGCAGTACCGGGGGCGCGATCTACGAGCAGTACTTC. Protein product: CASSTGGAIYEQYF.

The chain has TRBV5-1 and TRBJ2-3; TRBD2 aligns across 9 bases. V shed 4 bases, J shed 4 bases, and the junction held 19 bases outside the gene matches. The CDR3 is made up of 19 amino acids. Germline values: CDR1 SGHRS, CDR2 YFSETQ. The CDR3 loop is CASSPEPAERGAVADTQYF. The CDR3, as DNA: TGCGCCAGCAGCCCCGAACCCGCCGAGCGGGGGGCTGTTGCAGATACGCAGTATTTT.

This chain joins TRBV5-5 and TRBJ2-6; 7 positions match TRBD2. V trimming: 4 bases; J trimming: 1 base; junction bases outside the gene matches: 11. Germline CDR1 and CDR2: SGHKS and YYEKEE (reference sequence). The CDR3 extends over 18 amino acids. The CDR3 region is CASSPAGETLSGANVLTF. The CDR3 DNA sequence: TGTGCCAGCAGCCCGGCGGGGGAAACCTTATCTGGGGCCAACGTCCTGACTTTC.

This clonotype occurred a few times. This sequence joins TRBV3-1 and TRBJ2-7, with TRBD1 identical over 10 bases. There are 16 residues in the CDR3. Germline V gives CDR1 LGHDT, CDR2 YNNKEL (reference sequence). V lost 1 base to trimming and J lost 7 bases; unmatched junction nucleotides: 10. DNA for the CDR3: TGTGCCAGCAGCCAAGGCTGGACAGGGGGGACATCTGAGCAGTACTTC. Translated, it gives CASSQGWTGGTSEQYF.

This clonotype was observed a handful of times. The CDR3: CASSSGGVMNTEAFF. CDR3 bases: TGTGCCAGCAGTTCGGGAGGAGTTATGAACACTGAAGCTTTCTTT. The rearrangement joins TRBV27 to TRBJ1-1, with D hard to call. V was trimmed by 4 bases and J by 0 bases, leaving 12 bases between them. CDR3 length: 15 residues. Germline loops: CDR1 MNHEY, CDR2 SMNVEV (reference sequence).